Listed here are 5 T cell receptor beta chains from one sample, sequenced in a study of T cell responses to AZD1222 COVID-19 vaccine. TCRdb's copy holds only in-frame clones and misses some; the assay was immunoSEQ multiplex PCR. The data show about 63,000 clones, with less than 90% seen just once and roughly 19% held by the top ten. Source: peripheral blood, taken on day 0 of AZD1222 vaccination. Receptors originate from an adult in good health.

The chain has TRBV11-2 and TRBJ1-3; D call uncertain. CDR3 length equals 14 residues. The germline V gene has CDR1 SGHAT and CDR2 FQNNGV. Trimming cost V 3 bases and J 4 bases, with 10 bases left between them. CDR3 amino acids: CASSFPSGGNTIYF. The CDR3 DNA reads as TGTGCCAGCAGCTTCCCCAGTGGGGGAAACACCATATATTTT.

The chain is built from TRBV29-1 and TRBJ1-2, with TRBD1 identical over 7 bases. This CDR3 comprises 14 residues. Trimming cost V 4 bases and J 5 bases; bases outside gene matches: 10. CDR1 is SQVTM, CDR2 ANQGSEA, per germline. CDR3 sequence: CSVAPSGGAYGYTF. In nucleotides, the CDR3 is TGCAGCGTTGCCCCCTCAGGGGGGGCATATGGCTACACCTTC. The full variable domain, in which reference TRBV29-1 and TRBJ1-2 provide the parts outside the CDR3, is SAVISQKPSRDICQRGTSLTIQCQVDSQVTMMFWYRQQPGQSLTLIATANQGSEATYESGFVIDKFPISRPNLTFSTLTVSNMSPEDSSIYLCSVAPSGGAYGYTFGSGTRLTVV.

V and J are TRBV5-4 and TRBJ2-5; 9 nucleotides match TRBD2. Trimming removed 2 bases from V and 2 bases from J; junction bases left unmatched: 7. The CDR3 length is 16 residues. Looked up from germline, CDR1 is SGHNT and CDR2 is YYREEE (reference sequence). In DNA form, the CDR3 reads TGTGCCAGCAGCTTCCCGAGGGCGGGGGGGCAAGAGACCCAGTACTTC. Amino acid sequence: CASSFPRAGGQETQYF.

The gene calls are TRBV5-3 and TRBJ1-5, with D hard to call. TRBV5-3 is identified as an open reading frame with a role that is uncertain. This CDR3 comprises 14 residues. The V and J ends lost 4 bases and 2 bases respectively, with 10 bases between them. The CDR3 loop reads CARSPVTGNQPQHF. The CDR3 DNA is TGTGCCAGAAGCCCGGTGACTGGCAATCAGCCCCAGCATTTT.

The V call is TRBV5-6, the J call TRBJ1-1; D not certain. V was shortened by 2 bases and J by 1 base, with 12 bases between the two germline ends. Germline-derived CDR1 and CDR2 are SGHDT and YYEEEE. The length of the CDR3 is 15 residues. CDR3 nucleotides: TGTGCCAGCAGCTTCGGGCAGGCAAAGAACACTGAAGCTTTCTTT. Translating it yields CASSFGQAKNTEAFF.